This TCR beta chain was recorded in a study of cytomegalovirus exposure and HLA in healthy donors. Trimming took 10 bases from V and 4 from J; bases not matched to a gene: 9. CDR1 and CDR2 (germline): MNHNY, SVGAGI (reference sequence). CDR3 length: 15 amino acids. With 60 Vbeta and 13 Jbeta primers, the PCR was carried out. Sequencing was performed with immunoSEQ multiplex PCR; in TCRdb, only in-frame clones are kept and a portion is missing. The sample has about 69,000 clones; approximately 74% are singletons. Sequenced material: PBMCs. The clonotype comes from a woman between 25 and 40 years old in good health and CMV-seropositive. The chain carries TRBV6-6 and TRBJ2-2, with TRBD2 matching 10 bases. Here the CDR3 reads CATRGTSAITGELFF. The CDR3 nucleotides read TGTGCCACCAGAGGGACTAGCGCGATCACCGGGGAGCTGTTTTTT.